Below are 12 T cell receptor beta chains sequenced from a single sample in a study of blood T cell repertoires in COVID-19. Using immunoSEQ multiplex PCR, the repertoire was profiled, and TCRdb retains in-frame clones only, with some absent. This sample yields 170,000 or so clones, of which about 89% are seen a single time; 1.5% to 2% belongs to the top ten. Material: peripheral blood. The receptors shown here come from a man aged 18 to 29 who had recovered from COVID-19.

The rearrangement links TRBV7-9 to TRBJ1-2; D gene unclear. Trimming took 2 bases from V and 3 from J, leaving 13 bases between them. This CDR3 comprises 15 residues. From germline, CDR1 is SEHNR and CDR2 FQNEAQ (reference sequence). CDR3 amino acids: CASSLSGKRDYGYTF. The CDR3 DNA reads as TGTGCCAGCAGCTTAAGTGGAAAGCGCGACTATGGCTACACCTTC.

J is TRBJ2-3 and V is TRBV6-4; D unclear. The CDR3 has 13 amino acids. Germline V gene data show CDR1 as MRHNA and CDR2 as SNTAGT. The V gene lost 0 bases and the J gene lost 3 bases, with 4 bases spanning the gap. CDR3 in DNA: TGTGCCAGCAGTGACTCGGAGACAGATACGCAGTATTTT. Amino acids: CASSDSETDTQYF.

The rearrangement uses TRBV28 and TRBJ2-1, with TRBD2 identical over 10 bases. The CDR3 totals 16 residues. J was trimmed by 7 bases and V by 4 bases; bases with no gene match: 10. Germline assignment: CDR1 MDHEN and CDR2 SYDVKM. CDR3 residues: CASSSWVAGGGNEQFF. The CDR3 DNA sequence: TGTGCCAGCAGTTCCTGGGTAGCGGGAGGAGGAAATGAGCAGTTCTTC.

This clone appeared a single time. The chain combines TRBV29-1 with TRBJ1-3; tentative D call: TRBD1 (6 bases). Deletions cut 0 bases from V and 0 bases from J, with 12 bases between. The CDR3 totals 16 residues. Per germline, CDR1 SQVTM and CDR2 ANQGSEA. CDR3 loop: CSVEDPKTGSGNTIYF. The CDR3, as DNA: TGCAGCGTTGAAGATCCCAAGACAGGCTCTGGAAACACCATATATTTT.

The rearrangement links TRBV5-1 to TRBJ2-1; D gene ambiguous. The CDR3 has 12 residues. The germline V gene has CDR1 SGHRS and CDR2 YFSETQ. V was cut by 4 bases and J by 4 bases, with 6 bases left in between. CDR3 in DNA: TGCGCCAGCAGCCCCGTTTACAATGAGCAGTTCTTC. It codes for CASSPVYNEQFF. Combining the CDR3 with reference TRBV5-1 and TRBJ2-1 gives the whole variable domain KAGVTQTPRYLIKTRGQQVTLSCSPISGHRSVSWYQQTPGQGLQFLFEYFSETQRNKGNFPGRFSGRQFSNSRSEMNVSTLELGDSALYLCASSPVYNEQFFGPGTRLTVL.

The V gene is TRBV12-3 or TRBV12-4, the J gene TRBJ1-5; D might be TRBD1 (6 bases). Deletions cut 1 base from V and 7 bases from J, with 8 bases between. The CDR3 sequence is 13 residues long. Written as DNA, the CDR3 is TGTGCCAGCAGTTTAGACAGGGCCCAGCCCCAGCATTTT. Residues: CASSLDRAQPQHF.

This clone showed up just a few times. J is TRBJ1-6 and V is TRBV6-5; TRBD1 is a possible D gene (6 bases). The V gene's germline CDR1 is MNHEY and CDR2 SVGAGI. Trimming removed 8 bases from V and 8 bases from J, with 13 bases in between. The CDR3 runs 13 residues. The CDR3 coding sequence is TGTGCCAGCCAACAGGGAATTCATTCACCCCTCCACTTT. Protein sequence: CASQQGIHSPLHF.

The chain joins TRBV29-1 to TRBJ2-7, with 11 bases matching TRBD2. The CDR3 loop spans 13 amino acids. After removal of 4 bases from V and 4 bases from J, the junction contained 3 bases not matched to a gene. CDR1 and CDR2 from the germline V gene are SQVTM and ANQGSEA. CDR3 in amino acids: CSVAGTSGYEQYF. The CDR3 nucleotides are TGCAGCGTTGCCGGGACTAGCGGATACGAGCAGTACTTC.

The V gene is TRBV4-3, the J gene TRBJ2-7, with D perhaps TRBD1 (5 bases). This CDR3 has 15 amino acids. V shed 0 bases and J shed 2 bases, with 11 bases lying between them. The germline V gene has CDR1 LGHNA and CDR2 YSLEER. The CDR3 here is CASSQEGQGPYEQYF. In DNA, the CDR3 is TGCGCCAGCAGCCAAGAAGGGCAGGGCCCCTACGAGCAGTACTTC.

The genes are TRBV27 and TRBJ2-2; TRBD2 agrees at 7 bases. This CDR3 region has 15 residues. The V segment lost 2 bases and the J segment 4 bases; nucleotides outside the gene matches: 4. Germline CDR1 and CDR2: MNHEY and SMNVEV (reference sequence). CDR3: CASSLDGRSTGELFF. DNA for the CDR3: TGTGCCAGCAGTTTAGACGGGAGGAGCACCGGGGAGCTGTTTTTT.

The rearrangement joins TRBV13 to TRBJ2-7; 8 bases line up with TRBD1. V was pared by 4 bases and J by 5 bases, with 7 bases of the junction left unmatched. The CDR3 runs 14 residues. Germline CDR1 is PRHDT and CDR2 is FYEKMQ (reference sequence). Here the CDR3 DNA reads TGTGCCAGCAGCTCAGACAGGGGATTGGACGAGCAGTACTTC. This encodes CASSSDRGLDEQYF.

V usage is TRBV27 and J usage is TRBJ2-2; tentative D call: TRBD1 (6 bases). The germline CDR1 and CDR2 sequences are MNHEY and SMNVEV (reference sequence). Deletions cut 4 bases from V and 5 bases from J, with 11 bases between. The CDR3 has 14 residues. This CDR3 reads CASSSKQGTGELFF. CDR3 DNA: TGTGCCAGCAGTTCCAAACAGGGAACCGGGGAGCTGTTTTTT.